This is a list of T cell receptor beta chains from one sample in a study of beta chain features in type 1 diabetes. TCRdb's copy holds only in-frame clones and misses some; the assay was immunoSEQ multiplex PCR. The sample lists roughly 700,000 clones; roughly 13% were seen once. Sequenced: naive CD4+ T cells from blood. These receptors came from a young man with type 1 diabetes. CDR3s include the opening cysteine and the closing phenylalanine or tryptophan. A D gene is named only where the DNA matches it firmly. The size of a clone is reported for some rows only, either as once, few or many, or as a class for expanded clones.

clone_size	d_call	v_call	j_call	cdr3_nt	cdr3_aa
NA	NA	TRBV2	TRBJ2-5	TGTGCCAGCAGGGCACAGGGGAGGGGGCAAGAGACCCAGTACTTC	CASRAQGRGQETQYF
few	TRBD2	TRBV7-2	TRBJ2-5	TGTGCCAGCAGCTTTAGAAAGCGGGGCTATAAAGAGACCCAGTACTTC	CASSFRKRGYKETQYF
few	NA	TRBV28	TRBJ1-1	TGTGCCAGCAGTTTACAGGGATCTCTTTTCTTT	CASSLQGSLFF
NA	TRBD1	TRBV7-9	TRBJ1-4	TGTGCCAGCAGCCCCCGGACAGGGAGGGTTTCTAATGAAAAACTGTTTTTT	CASSPRTGRVSNEKLFF
NA	NA	TRBV4-2	TRBJ2-3	TGTGCCAGCAGCTTAGCAGGGTTCACAGATACGCAGTATTTT	CASSLAGFTDTQYF
few	NA	TRBV6-5	TRBJ1-6	TGTGCCAGCAGTTACTCGCCTCTTCATTCACCCCTCCACTTT	CASSYSPLHSPLHF
few	NA	TRBV18	TRBJ2-3	TGTGCCAGCTCACCACTACAGGCCACAGATACGCAGTATTTT	CASSPLQATDTQYF
NA	NA	TRBV20-1	TRBJ1-2	TGCAGTGCTGCCCTGGATGGCTACACCTTC	CSAALDGYTF
NA	NA	TRBV7-9	TRBJ2-1	TGTGCCAGCAGCAGGGTTTCTCTCTCCTACAATGAGCAGTTCTTC	CASSRVSLSYNEQFF
NA	TRBD1	TRBV6-5	TRBJ2-1	TGTGCCAGCAGCCCAGGGGGATTGGGCAATGAGCAGTTCTTC	CASSPGGLGNEQFF
NA	NA	TRBV19	TRBJ2-5	TGTGCCAGTAGTATGGGGCTCGGCGGACAAGAGACCCAGTACTTC	CASSMGLGGQETQYF
few	NA	TRBV4-1	TRBJ1-1	TGCGCCAGCAGCCAAACAGGGCCTCGGGCTGAAGCTTTCTTT	CASSQTGPRAEAFF
NA	NA	TRBV5-1	TRBJ1-2	TGCGCCAGCAGCTTTGACACCTCCTATGGCTACACCTTC	CASSFDTSYGYTF
NA	NA	TRBV15	TRBJ1-2	TGTGCCACCAGCAGAGATATAGTTCCGGAAGGCTACACCTTC	CATSRDIVPEGYTF
NA	TRBD2	TRBV5-4	TRBJ2-7	TGTGCCAGCAGACGTGGGACTAGCCCTAACGAGCAGTACTTC	CASRRGTSPNEQYF
many	NA	TRBV30	TRBJ2-6	TGTGCCTGGGCCGGAGGGGCCAACGTCCTGACTTTC	CAWAGGANVLTF
few	TRBD1	TRBV30	TRBJ1-1	TGTGCCTGGAGTAGGACAGGTGCAGCTTTCTTT	CAWSRTGAAFF
few	NA	TRBV9	TRBJ2-5	TGTGCCAGCAGCGTAACTGAAGGGATCGTCCAAGAGACCCAGTACTTC	CASSVTEGIVQETQYF
NA	NA	TRBV7-8	TRBJ1-6	TGTGCCAGCAGCACCCGCCAGGGTCTTCTTTCACCCCTCCACTTT	CASSTRQGLLSPLHF
NA	TRBD2	TRBV6-6	TRBJ2-7	TGTGCCAGCAGAACTAGCGGCACCTACGAGCAGTACTTC	CASRTSGTYEQYF
NA	NA	TRBV28	TRBJ1-1	TGTGCCAGCAGTTTAGGCGGCAGACACAGAGGGACTGAAGCTTTCTTT	CASSLGGRHRGTEAFF
NA	NA	TRBV5-1	TRBJ1-1	TGCGCCAGCAGCTTGAGCCAGACGAACACTGAAGCTTTCTTT	CASSLSQTNTEAFF
few	NA	TRBV7-6	TRBJ2-7	TGTGCCAGCAGCCCCGGACTGTCCTACGAGCAGTACTTC	CASSPGLSYEQYF
NA	NA	TRBV20-1	TRBJ1-1	TGCAGTGCTGGGGACACTGAAGCTTTCTTT	CSAGDTEAFF
few	TRBD1	TRBV5-6	TRBJ1-1	TGTGCCAGCAGCCCGAGGACAGGTCGAATGAACACTGAAGCTTTCTTT	CASSPRTGRMNTEAFF